This T cell receptor (beta chain) is drawn from a study of spatial heterogeneity in lung cancer. About the research overall: Where present, follow-up PBMC were sequenced a median of roughly two years after resection. Among detected sequences, beta-chain ones consistently exceeded alpha-chain ones in number. Overall study results and limits: Resection blood, more than follow-up blood, showed ubiquitous expanded tumor TCRs.

From germline, CDR1 is MDHEN and CDR2 SYDVKM. The CDR3 extends over 11 amino acids. V lost 1 base and J lost 3, with 0 bases in between. Documented time point: blood at routine non-recurrence follow-up after resection. The study sequenced unsorted whole RNA from tumor, nontumor lung or frozen PBMC. MiXCR, run by TCRdb on the 5' RACE reads, gives a single entry per CDR3 protein. This table has 20,000 to 30,000 distinct CDR3 sequences, under 7% appearing once. Notes on this clonotype: The antigen remains unidentified.

The chain couples TRBV28 to TRBJ1-1; D remains unclear. This sequence originates from a male donor with early-stage non-small cell lung cancer. The sample in question was PBMCs, obtained at follow-up. CDR3 bases: TGTGCCAGCAGTTTATACACTGAAGCTTTCTTT. Its translation: CASSLYTEAFF.